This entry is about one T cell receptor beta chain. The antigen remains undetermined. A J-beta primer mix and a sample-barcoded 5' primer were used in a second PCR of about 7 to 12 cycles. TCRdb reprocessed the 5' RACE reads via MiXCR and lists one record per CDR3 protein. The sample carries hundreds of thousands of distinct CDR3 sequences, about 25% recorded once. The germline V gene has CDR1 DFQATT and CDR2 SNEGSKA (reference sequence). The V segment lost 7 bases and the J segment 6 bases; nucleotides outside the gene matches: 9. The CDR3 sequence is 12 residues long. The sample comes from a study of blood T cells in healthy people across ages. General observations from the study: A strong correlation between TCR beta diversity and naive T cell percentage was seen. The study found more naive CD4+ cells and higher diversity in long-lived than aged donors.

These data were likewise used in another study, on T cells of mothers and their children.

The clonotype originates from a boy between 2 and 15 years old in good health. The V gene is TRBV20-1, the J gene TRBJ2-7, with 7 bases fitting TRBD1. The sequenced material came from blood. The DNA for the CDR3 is TGCAGTGTCCCAGACAGGGATGGCGAGCAGTACTTC. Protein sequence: CSVPDRDGEQYF.